The T cell receptor beta chain described here comes from a study of human T cells and chemical hapten exposure. The overall study: Per-sample TCR yield variability stemmed mainly from small pooled library volume differences.

The library attached unique molecular identifiers to individual cDNA molecules. In the original analysis: Ranging from about 20,000 to 690,600, TCR counts per sample had a median value of approximately 95,000. MiXCR was run by TCRdb on the RACE reads, yielding one entry per CDR3 protein. TCRdb assigned the V and J calls; the authors' analysis was not used. The table lists some 31,000 distinct CDR3 sequences, roughly 5.5% of them singletons. Time point denoted: healthy volunteer bleed at 6 weeks. RNA extraction used unfractionated whole blood as the source of total RNA. Notes on the study in general: The study found that DPC sensitization did not change TCRs above 1 in 1000 frequency.

Germline assignment: CDR1 LGHNA and CDR2 YSLEER. The CDR3 contains 17 residues. V was pared by 1 base and J by 1 base, with 16 bases between. This clonotype was observed a handful of times. Its antigen remains unidentified. The chain is built from TRBV4-3 and TRBJ1-2, with no clear D. The source of this sequence is a human donor in good health. Some clones in this sample may be carry-over from other donors' samples. The specimen sequenced was whole blood. Here the CDR3 DNA reads TGCGCCAGCAGCCAAGGACCGTATTTGAGCAATAACTATGGCTACACCTTC. Encoded protein: CASSQGPYLSNNYGYTF.